This TCR beta chain was sequenced in a study of cytotoxic CD8 clonotypes in ibrutinib-treated CLL. Study-level background: For this cohort, patients were ten to twelve relapsed/refractory and 15 treatment-naive, while about 17 were IGHV unmutated. Response samples were drawn at a median of approximately 11 months of treatment, range 6 to 36.

Comments on this clone: What it binds is not known.

Assay used: immunoSEQ multiplex PCR; TCRdb lists only in-frame clones, some missing. The sample carries some 200,000 clones, around 70% recorded once. This CDR3 comprises 15 residues. Germline-derived CDR1 and CDR2 are SGDLS and YYNGEE. The V and J ends lost 5 bases and 8 bases respectively, with 22 bases between them. Regarding the study as a whole: Sustained-remission patients were sampled at one set of times and progressing patients at different ones.

The chain has TRBV9 and TRBJ1-2; unclear D gene. This TCR came from a human donor with chronic lymphocytic leukemia. The sequencing here drew on PBMCs, taken after 12 months of ibrutinib treatment. CDR3 sequence: CASSKSFLIGRGYTF. DNA of the CDR3: TGTGCCAGCAGTAAATCCTTTTTGATAGGGCGAGGCTACACCTTC.